The clone carrying this TCR beta chain was detected only a few times. Its matching antigen is unknown. In the original workflow: Without quality scores, immunoSEQ junctional reads could not be filtered like full-length reads. Profiled with immunoSEQ multiplex PCR; TCRdb holds only in-frame clones, not every one. For V, J and clone size, that table is used; D and trimming come from the DNA. Of some 2.3 million clones in the sample, approximately 93% were seen once. This record comes from a study of shared clonotypes between healthy human individuals. Looking at the study overall: Samples came from a couple of female and three male donors aged 18 to 49.

V was pared by 3 bases and J by 10 bases, with 10 bases between. The germline V gene encodes CDR1 LNHNV and CDR2 YYDKDF (reference sequence). The CDR3 extends over 12 amino acids. Whole-study results and caveats: A handful of donors shared approximately 5% of their naive CD4 clonotypes.

This chain links TRBV15 with TRBJ2-1; D is unclear. Sequencing input: naive CD4+ T cells from PBMCs. Described subset: CD45RA+ positively selected. This clonotype originated in a man between 18 and 35 years old in good health. Some clones in this sample may be carry-over from other donors' samples. The CDR3 nucleotides are TGTGCCACCAGCAGGTTAGGGTTGGAGCAGTTCTTC. It yields the protein CATSRLGLEQFF. The whole variable domain, filled in from reference TRBV15 and TRBJ2-1, reads DAMVIQNPRYQVTQFGKPVTLSCSQTLNHNVMYWYQQKSSQAPKLLFHYYDKDFNNEADTPDNFQSRRPNTSFCFLDIRSPGLGDTAMYLCATSRLGLEQFFGPGTRLTVL.